This T cell receptor beta chain was sequenced for a study of blood T cell repertoires in COVID-19. For the study at large: PBMCs, B-cell-depleted T cells, or T cells were the source of the cDNA or gDNA that made up the material.

Participants spanned ages 18 to 89 years and resided in 20 to 25 US areas. The data were produced by immunoSEQ multiplex PCR, yet TCRdb's version contains in-frame clones alone and is incomplete. There are approximately 270,000 clones in the sample; approximately 91% occur only once, and 1.2% lies in the top ten. CDR1 and CDR2 from the germline V gene are ENHRY and SYGVKD. CDR3 length equals 13 residues. J gave up 4 bases and V 6 bases, and 4 bases lay outside the gene matches. V and J are TRBV10-3 and TRBJ2-7; 9 positions agree with TRBD1. The TCR was taken from a human donor in a cohort exposed to, infected with or recovered from COVID-19 (not recorded which). The donor label of this sample is uncertain. Sequenced input: PBMCs or T cells enriched from blood (not recorded which). CDR3 amino acids: CAIRGTGIYEQYF. In nucleotides, the CDR3 is TGTGCCATCAGAGGGACAGGGATATACGAGCAGTACTTC.